The rows below give T cell receptor beta chains drawn from one sample of a study of shared clonotypes between healthy human individuals. Produced via immunoSEQ multiplex PCR; TCRdb's table is partial and in-frame only. The sample has 2.3 million or so clones; 80% to 95% are singletons. The sequencing sample was made of naive CD4+ T cells from PBMCs. These receptors were taken from a man aged 18 to 29 in good health. Some clones in this sample may be carry-over from other donors' samples. Each CDR3 is given with its conserved first and last residue. D genes are given only for firm matches. Clone sizes are given selectively: once, few, many, or a class where the clone is expanded.

j_gene | abundance | v_gene | d_gene | CDR3nt | CDR3aa
TRBJ1-4 | - | TRBV28 | TRBD1 | TGTGCCAGCAGTTTATTGCGCAGGGACGGGCAGGGGGCACTGTTTTTT | CASSLLRRDGQGALFF
TRBJ2-5 | - | TRBV15 | - | TGTGCCACCAGCAGAGTACTAGCCCAAGAGACCCAGTACTTC | CATSRVLAQETQYF
TRBJ1-2 | - | TRBV18 | - | TGTGCCAGCTCACCACCGAGCAGGCCCTATGGCTACACCTTC | CASSPPSRPYGYTF
TRBJ2-7 | once | TRBV5-1 | TRBD2 | TGCGCCAGCAGCCTCGCGGGACTAGCGGTGGGTTACGAGCAGTACTTC | CASSLAGLAVGYEQYF
TRBJ2-5 | - | TRBV5-1 | - | TGCGCCAGCAGCTTAACACAGCGCACCGGGGAGACCCAGTACTTC | CASSLTQRTGETQYF
TRBJ1-1 | - | TRBV5-1 | - | TGCGCCAGCAGTGTTGGGACTGAAGCTTTCTTT | CASSVGTEAFF
TRBJ2-1 | - | TRBV27 | - | TGTGCCAGCAGCCACCTTAGCCGACAGGCTTACAATGAGCAGTTCTTC | CASSHLSRQAYNEQFF
TRBJ2-1 | once | TRBV30 | - | TGTGCCTGGAAGGAGTCGGCAGGATGGGGGTCCAATGAGCAGTTCTTC | CAWKESAGWGSNEQFF
TRBJ2-1 | - | TRBV6-5 | - | TGTGCCAGCCGGTCCCTAGTGGATGAGCAGTTCTTC | CASRSLVDEQFF
TRBJ2-7 | - | TRBV27 | - | TGTGCCAGCAGTTTATTGCACAGGGTGGACGAGCAGTACTTC | CASSLLHRVDEQYF
TRBJ2-3 | - | TRBV27 | - | TGTGCCAGCAGCCGCTTTCGCGGAAGCACAGATACGCAGTATTTT | CASSRFRGSTDTQYF
TRBJ1-1 | - | TRBV4-2 | TRBD1 | TGTGCCAGCAGGAGGACAGGGGATGAGAACACTGAAGCTTTCTTT | CASRRTGDENTEAFF
TRBJ2-3 | - | TRBV6-5 | - | TGTGCCAGCAGCCAAAGGACTAGCACAGATACGCAGTATTTT | CASSQRTSTDTQYF
TRBJ2-6 | - | TRBV4-2 | - | TGTGCCAGCAGCCAAGGTGGGTCATGGTCTGGGGCCAACGTCCTGACTTTC | CASSQGGSWSGANVLTF